Below, 9 T cell receptor beta chains from the same sample are listed, as sequenced in a study of shared clonotypes between healthy human individuals. Naive CD8 cells, CD45RO-negative and positively selected for CCR7, excluded terminally differentiated effector memory CD45RA+ cells. Measured with immunoSEQ multiplex PCR; TCRdb has only the in-frame clones, and not every one. Seen here are fewer than 850,000 clones, 96% observed once, and the top ten hold less than 0.25%. Sequencing was done on a sample of naive CD8+ T cells sorted from blood. These TCRs come from a man younger than 40 in good health.

The V gene is TRBV9, the J gene TRBJ2-3; D is undetermined. V was cut by 0 bases and J by 4 bases, with 9 bases left in between. Germline V gene lookup returns CDR1 SGDLS and CDR2 YYNGEE. The CDR3 covers 14 residues. This CDR3 reads CASSVDNNADTQYF. CDR3 sequence (DNA): TGTGCCAGCAGCGTAGATAACAACGCAGATACGCAGTATTTT.

For the CDR3, the DNA is TGTGCCAGCAGTCGCGTAGTCAGGGCGAACACTGAAGCTTTCTTT. Encoded protein: CASSRVVRANTEAFF. The chain couples TRBV2 to TRBJ1-1, with a possible D match to TRBD1 (5 bases). The germline V gene encodes CDR1 SNHLY and CDR2 FYNNEI. The CDR3 is 15 amino acids. The ends were cut back, 5 bases at V and 1 base at J, with 14 bases in the middle.

The chain employs TRBV6-5 and TRBJ2-5; 7 bases map to TRBD2. The junction had 8 bases not matched to a gene; V was cut back by 3 bases and J by 1 base. The CDR3 covers 16 residues. In germline, CDR1 is MNHEY, CDR2 SVGAGI. The CDR3 bases are TGTGCCAGCAGTTATCTTGCGGGAGAAGTCCAAGAGACCCAGTACTTC. This translates into CASSYLAGEVQETQYF.

The CDR3 DNA reads TGCAGCGTTGTCGGAAAACCTTACGAGCAGTACTTC. Its translation is CSVVGKPYEQYF. The chain joins TRBV29-1 to TRBJ2-7; unclear D gene. The CDR3 spans 12 residues. The germline gives CDR1 SQVTM, CDR2 ANQGSEA. The V end was cut by 4 bases, the J end by 4 bases, with 11 bases between.

The V call is TRBV5-4, the J call TRBJ1-2, with 8 bases lining up with TRBD1. This CDR3 comprises 14 residues. The germline gives CDR1 SGHNT, CDR2 YYREEE (reference sequence). Trimming at V came to 3 bases and at J to 4 bases, leaving 5 bases not matched to a gene. In nucleotides, the CDR3 is TGTGCCAGCAGCTCCAGGACAGGGATCTATGGCTACACCTTC. Encoded protein: CASSSRTGIYGYTF. Combining the CDR3 with reference TRBV5-4 and TRBJ1-2 gives the whole variable domain ETGVTQSPTHLIKTRGQQVTLRCSSQSGHNTVSWYQQALGQGPQFIFQYYREEENGRGNFPPRFSGLQFPNYSSELNVNALELDDSALYLCASSSRTGIYGYTFGSGTRLTVV.

The chain has TRBV5-1 and TRBJ2-5; tentatively, D is TRBD1 (6 bases). The CDR3 length is 13 residues. V was shortened by 1 base and J by 11 bases, with 15 bases between the two germline ends. CDR1 is SGHRS, CDR2 YFSETQ, per germline. DNA for the CDR3: TGCGCCAGCAGCTTGCCAACAGGGAATGAGCAGTACTTC. This sequence encodes CASSLPTGNEQYF. Using reference TRBV5-1 and TRBJ2-5 for the parts outside the CDR3, the full variable domain is KAGVTQTPRYLIKTRGQQVTLSCSPISGHRSVSWYQQTPGQGLQFLFEYFSETQRNKGNFPGRFSGRQFSNSRSEMNVSTLELGDSALYLCASSLPTGNEQYFGPGTRLLVL.

This clone was observed a single time. The chain links TRBV25-1 to TRBJ2-5; 10 bases align to TRBD2. CDR3 length: 17 amino acids. The ends lost 1 base at V and 2 bases at J; junction bases unmatched: 7. The germline gives CDR1 MGHDK, CDR2 SYGVNS. CDR3 protein: CASSEFVAGGTQETQYF. CDR3 sequence (DNA): TGTGCCAGCAGTGAATTCGTAGCGGGAGGAACACAAGAGACCCAGTACTTC.

The rearrangement uses TRBV9 and TRBJ2-7, with D perhaps matching TRBD1 (5 bases). Looked up from germline, CDR1 is SGDLS and CDR2 is YYNGEE. The CDR3 is 15 amino acids. The V end was cut by 2 bases, the J end by 2 bases, with 14 bases between. CDR3 in amino acids: CASSVQGGSTYEQYF. CDR3 coding DNA: TGTGCCAGCAGCGTTCAGGGCGGATCAACCTACGAGCAGTACTTC.

The V call is TRBV9, the J call TRBJ2-1, with 7 nucleotides matching TRBD1. The CDR3 spans 14 residues. J was trimmed by 6 bases and V by 2 bases; bases with no gene match: 5. Germline V CDR1 and CDR2: SGDLS, YYNGEE. For the CDR3, the DNA is TGTGCCAGCAGCGTGAACAGGGGTGTCAATGAGCAGTTCTTC. It specifies CASSVNRGVNEQFF.